The text below deals with one TCR beta chain. This specimen comes from a study of blood T cell repertoires in COVID-19. Study context: PBMCs, B-cell-depleted T cells, or T cells provided the cDNA or gDNA that made up the material.

This CDR3 is 15 amino acids long. V lost 7 bases and J lost 5; bases outside the gene matches: 8. The germline gives CDR1 LNHDA, CDR2 SQIVND (reference sequence). Methods used by the authors: Counts of nucleated cells, estimated from reference gene primer amplification, were obtained. Profiling relied on immunoSEQ multiplex PCR, and the TCRdb table lists in-frame clones only, not all of them. V and J calls and clone size follow that table, whereas D and trimming were derived from the DNA. The sample contains approximately 260,000 clones, 70% to 90% of which appear only once. The V call is TRBV19, the J call TRBJ1-5, with 10 bases aligning to TRBD1. Sequencing was done on a sample of peripheral blood. The source of this sequence is an older woman with acute or convalescent COVID-19. In DNA, the CDR3 is TGTGCCAGTAACGATCGGGACAGGGGACATCAGCCCCAGCATTTT. Its protein product is CASNDRDRGHQPQHF.